Below, one T cell receptor beta chain is given with its context. The antigen remains undetermined. These data come from a study of cytomegalovirus exposure and HLA in healthy donors. The overall study: Among the approximately 370 donors who were genotyped, 81% fell in the genetic ancestry cluster that is associated with self-reported Caucasian donors. General study points: As was reported, the HLA-A and HLA-B alleles of most subjects were accurately predicted from TCR beta sequences. Productive rates of about 90% or about 30% were seen for most TCR beta V segments in an earlier analysis.

60 Vbeta and 13 Jbeta primers were used in PCR. Sequenced by immunoSEQ multiplex PCR; TCRdb stores in-frame clones only, minus some. The table has 100,000 to 150,000 clones, roughly 80% seen once. The CDR3 loop spans 15 amino acids. Trimming at V came to 1 base and at J to 10 bases, leaving 6 bases not matched to a gene. Germline CDR1 MNHNS, CDR2 SASEGT. V usage is TRBV6-1 and J usage is TRBJ1-4; 10 bases line up with TRBD1. The sequenced material came from PBMCs. The receptor was derived from a man aged 45-65 years in good health and CMV-seropositive. Here the CDR3 DNA reads TGTGCCAGCAGTGAAGTCGTACGGGACAGGGGAAAACTGTTTTTT. Translation gives CASSEVVRDRGKLFF.